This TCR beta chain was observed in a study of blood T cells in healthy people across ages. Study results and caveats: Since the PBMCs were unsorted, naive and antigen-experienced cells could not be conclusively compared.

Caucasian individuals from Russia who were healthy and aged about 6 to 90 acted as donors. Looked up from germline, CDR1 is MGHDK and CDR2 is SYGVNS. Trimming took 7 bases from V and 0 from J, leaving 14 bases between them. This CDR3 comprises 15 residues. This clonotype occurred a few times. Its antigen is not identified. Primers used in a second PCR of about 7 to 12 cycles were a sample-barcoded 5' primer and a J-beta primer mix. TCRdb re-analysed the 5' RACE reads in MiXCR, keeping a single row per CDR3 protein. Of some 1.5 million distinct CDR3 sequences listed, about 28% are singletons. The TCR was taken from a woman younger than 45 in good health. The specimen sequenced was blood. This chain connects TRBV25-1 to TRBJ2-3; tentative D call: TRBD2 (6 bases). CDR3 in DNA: TGTGCCAGCAACTCCGCTAGCGAAAGCACAGATACGCAGTATTTT. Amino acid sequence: CASNSASESTDTQYF.